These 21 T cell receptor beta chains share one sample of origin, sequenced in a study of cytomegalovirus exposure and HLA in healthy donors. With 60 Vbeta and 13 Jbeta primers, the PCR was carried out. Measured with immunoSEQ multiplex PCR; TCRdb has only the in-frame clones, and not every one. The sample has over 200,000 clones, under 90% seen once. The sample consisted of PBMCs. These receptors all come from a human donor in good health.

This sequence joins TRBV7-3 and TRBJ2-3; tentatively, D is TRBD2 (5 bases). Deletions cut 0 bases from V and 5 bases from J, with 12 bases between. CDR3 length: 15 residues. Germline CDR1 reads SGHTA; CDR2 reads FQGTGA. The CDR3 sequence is CASSLTWRGGDTQYF. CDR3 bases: TGTGCCAGCAGCTTAACCTGGCGAGGAGGAGATACGCAGTATTTT.

The CDR3 region is CASNLDRGYYGYTF. The CDR3 coding sequence is TGTGCCAGCAACCTGGACAGGGGCTACTATGGCTACACCTTC. This chain uses TRBV5-6 with TRBJ1-2; TRBD1 aligns across 9 bases. Trimming took 6 bases from V and 3 from J; bases not matched to a gene: 6. Looked up from germline, CDR1 is SGHDT and CDR2 is YYEEEE. This CDR3 is 14 amino acids long.

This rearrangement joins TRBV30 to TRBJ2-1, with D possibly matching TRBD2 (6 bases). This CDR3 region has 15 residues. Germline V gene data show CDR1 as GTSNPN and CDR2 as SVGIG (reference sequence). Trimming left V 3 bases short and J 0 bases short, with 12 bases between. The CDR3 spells CAWSSNGGSYNEQFF. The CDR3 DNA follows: TGTGCCTGGAGCAGTAACGGGGGCTCCTACAATGAGCAGTTCTTC.

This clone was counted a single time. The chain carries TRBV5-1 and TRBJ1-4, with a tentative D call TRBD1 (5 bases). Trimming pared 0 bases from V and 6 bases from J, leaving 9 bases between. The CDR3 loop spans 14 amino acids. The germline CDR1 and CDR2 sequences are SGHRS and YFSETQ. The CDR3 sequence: CASSLGGADEKLFF. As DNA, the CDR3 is TGCGCCAGCAGCTTGGGGGGCGCGGATGAAAAACTGTTTTTT.

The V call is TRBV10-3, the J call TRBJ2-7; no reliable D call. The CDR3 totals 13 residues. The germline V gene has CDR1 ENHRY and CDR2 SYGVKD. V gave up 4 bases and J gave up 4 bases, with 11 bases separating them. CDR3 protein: CAISVSPLYEQYF. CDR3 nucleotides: TGTGCCATCAGTGTTAGTCCTTTATACGAGCAGTACTTC.

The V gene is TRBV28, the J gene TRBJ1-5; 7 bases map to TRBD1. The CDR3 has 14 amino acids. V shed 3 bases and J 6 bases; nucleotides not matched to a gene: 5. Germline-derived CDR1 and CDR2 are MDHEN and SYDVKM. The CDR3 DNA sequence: TGTGCCAGCAGTTTCTCAGCAGGGGGTCAGCCCCAGCATTTT. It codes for CASSFSAGGQPQHF.

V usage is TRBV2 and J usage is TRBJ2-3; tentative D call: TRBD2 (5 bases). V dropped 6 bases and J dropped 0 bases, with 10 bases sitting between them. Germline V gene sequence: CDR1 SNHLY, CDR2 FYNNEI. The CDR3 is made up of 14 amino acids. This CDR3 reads CASRTRESTDTQYF. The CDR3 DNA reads TGTGCCAGCAGAACGAGGGAGAGCACAGATACGCAGTATTTT. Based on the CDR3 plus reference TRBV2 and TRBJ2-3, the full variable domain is EPEVTQTPSHQVTQMGQEVILRCVPISNHLYFYWYRQILGQKVEFLVSFYNNEISEKSEIFDDQFSVERPDGSNFTLKIRSTKLEDSAMYFCASRTRESTDTQYFGPGTRLTVL.

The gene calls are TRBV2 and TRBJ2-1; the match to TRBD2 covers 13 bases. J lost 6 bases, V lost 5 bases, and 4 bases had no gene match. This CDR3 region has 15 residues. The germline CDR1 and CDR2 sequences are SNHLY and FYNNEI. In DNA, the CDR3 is TGTGCCAGCAGTCTGGGACTAGCGGGATTCAATGAGCAGTTCTTC. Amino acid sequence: CASSLGLAGFNEQFF.

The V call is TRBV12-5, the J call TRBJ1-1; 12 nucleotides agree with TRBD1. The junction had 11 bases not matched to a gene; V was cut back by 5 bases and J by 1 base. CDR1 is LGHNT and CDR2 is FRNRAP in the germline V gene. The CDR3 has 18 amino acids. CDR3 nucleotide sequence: TGTGCTAGTGGTAGACAACCCGGGACAGGGGGCAGGAACACTGAAGCTTTCTTT. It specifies CASGRQPGTGGRNTEAFF. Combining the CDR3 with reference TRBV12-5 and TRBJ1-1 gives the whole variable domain DARVTQTPRHKVTEMGQEVTMRCQPILGHNTVFWYRQTMMQGLELLAYFRNRAPLDDSGMPKDRFSAEMPDATLATLKIQPSEPRDSAVYFCASGRQPGTGGRNTEAFFGQGTRLTVV.

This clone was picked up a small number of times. CDR3 sequence reads: CASSEGGGEQYF. CDR3 DNA: TGTGCCAGCAGTGAAGGGGGCGGCGAGCAGTACTTC. The J gene is TRBJ2-7, the V gene TRBV6-1; tentatively, D is TRBD1 (5 bases). The CDR3 covers 12 residues. Germline V gene lookup returns CDR1 MNHNS and CDR2 SASEGT. V lost 1 base and J 6 bases, leaving 7 bases between the germline ends.

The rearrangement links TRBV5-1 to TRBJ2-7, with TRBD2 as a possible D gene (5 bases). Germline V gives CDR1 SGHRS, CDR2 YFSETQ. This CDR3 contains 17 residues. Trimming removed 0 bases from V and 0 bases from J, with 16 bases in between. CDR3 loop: CASSLGSGGVFSYEQYF. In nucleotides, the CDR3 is TGCGCCAGCAGCTTGGGATCTGGAGGCGTTTTCTCCTACGAGCAGTACTTC. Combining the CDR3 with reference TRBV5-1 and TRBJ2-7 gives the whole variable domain KAGVTQTPRYLIKTRGQQVTLSCSPISGHRSVSWYQQTPGQGLQFLFEYFSETQRNKGNFPGRFSGRQFSNSRSEMNVSTLELGDSALYLCASSLGSGGVFSYEQYFGPGTRLTVT.

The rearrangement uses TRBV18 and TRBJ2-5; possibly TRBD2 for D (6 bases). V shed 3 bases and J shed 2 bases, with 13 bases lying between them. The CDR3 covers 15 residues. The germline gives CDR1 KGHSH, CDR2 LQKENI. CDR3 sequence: CASSPLEGRQETQYF. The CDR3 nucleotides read TGTGCCAGCTCACCTTTGGAGGGGCGACAAGAGACCCAGTACTTC. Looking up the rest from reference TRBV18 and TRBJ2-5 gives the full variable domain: NAGVMQNPRHLVRRRGQEARLRCSPMKGHSHVYWYRQLPEEGLKFMVYLQKENIIDESGMPKERFSAEFPKEGPSILRIQQVVRGDSAAYFCASSPLEGRQETQYFGPGTRLLVL.

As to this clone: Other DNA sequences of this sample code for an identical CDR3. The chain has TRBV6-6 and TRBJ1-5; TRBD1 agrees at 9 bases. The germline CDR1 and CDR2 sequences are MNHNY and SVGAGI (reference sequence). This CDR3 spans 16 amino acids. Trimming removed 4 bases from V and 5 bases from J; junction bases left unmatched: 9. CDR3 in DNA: TGTGCCAGCAGTTTCTTAATGGGACAGGGCTATCAGCCCCAGCATTTT. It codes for CASSFLMGQGYQPQHF.

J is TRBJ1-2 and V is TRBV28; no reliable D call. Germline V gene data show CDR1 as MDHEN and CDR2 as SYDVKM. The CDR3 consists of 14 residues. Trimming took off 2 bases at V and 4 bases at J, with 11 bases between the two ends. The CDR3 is CASSLLPAGYGYTF. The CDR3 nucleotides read TGTGCCAGCAGTTTACTGCCCGCGGGCTATGGCTACACCTTC.

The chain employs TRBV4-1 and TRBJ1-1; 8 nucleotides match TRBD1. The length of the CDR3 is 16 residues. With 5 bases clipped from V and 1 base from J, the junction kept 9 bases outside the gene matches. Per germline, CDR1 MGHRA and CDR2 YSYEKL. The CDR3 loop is CASSKPTGTGNTEAFF. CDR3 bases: TGCGCCAGCAGCAAACCGACAGGGACAGGGAACACTGAAGCTTTCTTT.

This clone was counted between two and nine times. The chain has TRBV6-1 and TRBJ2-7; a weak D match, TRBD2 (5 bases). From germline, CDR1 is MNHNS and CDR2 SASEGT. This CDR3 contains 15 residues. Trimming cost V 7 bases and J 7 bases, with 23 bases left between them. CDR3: CASTPLERTGWEQYF. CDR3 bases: TGTGCCAGCACCCCCCTGGAGCGGACTGGTTGGGAGCAGTACTTC.

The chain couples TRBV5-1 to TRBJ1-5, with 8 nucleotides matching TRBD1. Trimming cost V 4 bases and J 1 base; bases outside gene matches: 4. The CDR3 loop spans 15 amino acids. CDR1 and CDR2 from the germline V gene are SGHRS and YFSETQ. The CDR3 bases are TGCGCCAGCAGCGCGACAGGGGAAAGCAATCAGCCCCAGCATTTT. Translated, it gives CASSATGESNQPQHF. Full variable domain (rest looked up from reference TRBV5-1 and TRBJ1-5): KAGVTQTPRYLIKTRGQQVTLSCSPISGHRSVSWYQQTPGQGLQFLFEYFSETQRNKGNFPGRFSGRQFSNSRSEMNVSTLELGDSALYLCASSATGESNQPQHFGDGTRLSIL.

In DNA form, the CDR3 reads TGTGCCAGCAGCCCCTCACCGACAGTAACAGATACGCAGTATTTT. Its translation: CASSPSPTVTDTQYF. The chain carries TRBV9 and TRBJ2-3; D is perhaps TRBD1 (5 bases). Germline-derived CDR1 and CDR2 are SGDLS and YYNGEE. Trimming took off 4 bases at V and 3 bases at J, with 15 bases between the two ends. This CDR3 spans 15 amino acids.

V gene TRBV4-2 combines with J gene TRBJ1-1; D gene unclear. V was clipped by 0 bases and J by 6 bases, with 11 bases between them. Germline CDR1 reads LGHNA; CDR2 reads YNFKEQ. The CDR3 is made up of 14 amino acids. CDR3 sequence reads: CASSQDMREAEAFF. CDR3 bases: TGTGCCAGCAGCCAAGATATGAGGGAAGCTGAAGCTTTCTTT.

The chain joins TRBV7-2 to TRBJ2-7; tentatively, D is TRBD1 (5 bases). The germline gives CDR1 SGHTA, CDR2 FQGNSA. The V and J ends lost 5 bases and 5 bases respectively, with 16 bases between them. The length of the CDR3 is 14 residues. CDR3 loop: CASSLGQGPNEQYF. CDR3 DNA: TGTGCCAGCAGCCTGGGCCAGGGCCCCAACGAGCAGTACTTC.

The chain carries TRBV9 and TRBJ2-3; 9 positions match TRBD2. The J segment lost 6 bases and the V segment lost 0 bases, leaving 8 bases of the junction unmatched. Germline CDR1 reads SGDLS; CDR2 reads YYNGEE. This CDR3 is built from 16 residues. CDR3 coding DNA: TGTGCCAGCAGCGTAGGGTTTAGCGGGGGCTATGATACGCAGTATTTT. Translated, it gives CASSVGFSGGYDTQYF.